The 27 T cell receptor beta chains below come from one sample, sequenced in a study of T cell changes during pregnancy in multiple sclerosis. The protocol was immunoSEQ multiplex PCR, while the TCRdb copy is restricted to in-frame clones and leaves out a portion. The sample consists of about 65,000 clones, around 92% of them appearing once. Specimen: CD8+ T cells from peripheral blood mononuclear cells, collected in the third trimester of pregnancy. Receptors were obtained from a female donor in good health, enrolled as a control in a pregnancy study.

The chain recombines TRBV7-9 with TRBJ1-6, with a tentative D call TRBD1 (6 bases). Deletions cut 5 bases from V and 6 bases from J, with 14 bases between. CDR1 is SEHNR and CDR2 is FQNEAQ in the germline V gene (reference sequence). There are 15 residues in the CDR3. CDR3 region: CASSPTGSLNSPLHF. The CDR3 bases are TGTGCCAGCAGCCCAACAGGGAGCCTTAATTCACCCCTCCACTTT.

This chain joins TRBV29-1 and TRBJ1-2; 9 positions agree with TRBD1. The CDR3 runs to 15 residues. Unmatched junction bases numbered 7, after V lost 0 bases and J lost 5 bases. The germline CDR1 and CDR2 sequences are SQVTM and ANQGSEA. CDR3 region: CSVEEQGARLYGYTF. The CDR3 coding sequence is TGCAGCGTTGAAGAACAGGGGGCCAGACTTTATGGCTACACCTTC.

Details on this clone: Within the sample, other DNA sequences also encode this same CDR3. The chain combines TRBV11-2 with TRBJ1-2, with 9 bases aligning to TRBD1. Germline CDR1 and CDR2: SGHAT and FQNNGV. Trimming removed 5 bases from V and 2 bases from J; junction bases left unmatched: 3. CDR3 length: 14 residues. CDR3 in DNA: TGTGCCAGCAGCCTGGGGACAGGGAACTATGGCTACACCTTC. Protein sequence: CASSLGTGNYGYTF.

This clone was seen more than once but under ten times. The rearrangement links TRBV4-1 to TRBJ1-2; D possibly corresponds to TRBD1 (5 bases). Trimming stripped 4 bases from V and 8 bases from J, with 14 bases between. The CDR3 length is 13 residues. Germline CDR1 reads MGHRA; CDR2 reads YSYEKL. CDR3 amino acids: CASSPPAREGYTF. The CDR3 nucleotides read TGCGCCAGCAGCCCCCCGGCCAGGGAAGGCTACACCTTC.

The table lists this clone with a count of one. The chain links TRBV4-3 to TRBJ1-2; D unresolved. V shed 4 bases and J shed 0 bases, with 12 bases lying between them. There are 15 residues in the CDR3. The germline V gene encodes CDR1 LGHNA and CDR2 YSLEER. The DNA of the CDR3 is TGCGCCAGCAGCCTTTCCCCAAATGCTAACTATGGCTACACCTTC. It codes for CASSLSPNANYGYTF.

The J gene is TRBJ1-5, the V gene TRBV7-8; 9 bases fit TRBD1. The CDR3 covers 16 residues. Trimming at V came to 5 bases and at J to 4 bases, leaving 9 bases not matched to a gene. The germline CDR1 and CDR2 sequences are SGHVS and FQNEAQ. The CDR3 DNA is TGTGCCAGCAGCCGATCGGGACAGGGTCTTAATCAGCCCCAGCATTTT. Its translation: CASSRSGQGLNQPQHF.

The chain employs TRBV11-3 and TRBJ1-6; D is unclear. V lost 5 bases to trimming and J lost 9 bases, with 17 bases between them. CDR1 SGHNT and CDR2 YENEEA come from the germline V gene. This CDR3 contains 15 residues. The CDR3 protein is CASSPLRGIISPLHF. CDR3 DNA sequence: TGTGCCAGCAGCCCACTACGAGGAATTATTTCACCCCTCCACTTT.

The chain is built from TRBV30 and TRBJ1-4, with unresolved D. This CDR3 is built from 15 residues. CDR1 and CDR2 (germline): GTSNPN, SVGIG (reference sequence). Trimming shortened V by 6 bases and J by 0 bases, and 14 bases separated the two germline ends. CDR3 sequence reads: CACSNIGATNEKLFF. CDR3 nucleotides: TGTGCCTGCTCGAATATCGGAGCAACTAATGAAAAACTGTTTTTT.

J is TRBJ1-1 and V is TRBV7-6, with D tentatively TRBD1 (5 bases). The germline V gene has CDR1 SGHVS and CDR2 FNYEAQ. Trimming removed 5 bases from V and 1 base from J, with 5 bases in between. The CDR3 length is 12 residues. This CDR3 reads CASSRGNTEAFF. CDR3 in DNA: TGTGCCAGCAGCAGGGGGAACACTGAAGCTTTCTTT.

Written as DNA, the CDR3 is TGTGCCAGCAGCCAAGTATTAGGGACAGAGCTTGAAGCTTTCTTT. Translating it yields CASSQVLGTELEAFF. The rearrangement uses TRBV4-2 and TRBJ1-1, with 7 bases aligning to TRBD1. Trimming cost V 1 base and J 7 bases; bases outside gene matches: 9. Germline V gene data show CDR1 as LGHNA and CDR2 as YNFKEQ. The CDR3 sequence is 15 residues long.

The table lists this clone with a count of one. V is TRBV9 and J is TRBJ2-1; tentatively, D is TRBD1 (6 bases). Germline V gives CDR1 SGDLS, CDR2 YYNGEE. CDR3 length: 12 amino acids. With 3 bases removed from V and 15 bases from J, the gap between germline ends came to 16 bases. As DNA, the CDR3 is TGTGCCAGCAGCGCCTTGTCGGACAGTTTGTTCTTC. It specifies CASSALSDSLFF.

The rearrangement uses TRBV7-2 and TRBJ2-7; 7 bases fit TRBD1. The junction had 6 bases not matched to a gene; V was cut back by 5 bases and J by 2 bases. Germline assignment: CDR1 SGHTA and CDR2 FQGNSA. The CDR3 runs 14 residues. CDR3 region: CASSPIGTAYEQYF. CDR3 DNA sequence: TGTGCCAGCAGCCCCATCGGGACAGCCTACGAGCAGTACTTC.

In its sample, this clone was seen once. CDR3 in DNA: TGCAGCGTTGGAGACTCGAACACCGGGGAGCTGTTTTTT. Translated, it gives CSVGDSNTGELFF. The genes are TRBV29-1 and TRBJ2-2; D is unclear. The germline V gene encodes CDR1 SQVTM and CDR2 ANQGSEA. V was clipped by 4 bases and J by 0 bases, with 6 bases between them. The CDR3 covers 13 residues.

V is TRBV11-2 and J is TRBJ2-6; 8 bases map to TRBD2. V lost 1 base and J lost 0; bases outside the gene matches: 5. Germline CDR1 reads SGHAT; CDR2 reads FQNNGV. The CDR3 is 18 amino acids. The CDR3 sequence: CASSLAAGGVSGANVLTF. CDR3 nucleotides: TGTGCCAGCAGCTTAGCCGCGGGGGGAGTCTCTGGGGCCAACGTCCTGACTTTC. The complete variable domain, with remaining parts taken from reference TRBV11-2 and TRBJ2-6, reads EAGVAQSPRYKIIEKRQSVAFWCNPISGHATLYWYQQILGQGPKLLIQFQNNGVVDDSQLPKDRFSAERLKGVDSTLKIQPAKLEDSAVYLCASSLAAGGVSGANVLTFGAGSRLTVL.

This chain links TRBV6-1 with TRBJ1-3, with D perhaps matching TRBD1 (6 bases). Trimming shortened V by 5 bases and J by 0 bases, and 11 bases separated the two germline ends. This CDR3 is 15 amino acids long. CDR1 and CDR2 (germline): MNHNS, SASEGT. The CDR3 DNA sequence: TGTGCCAGCAGTCCGGACAGATACTCTGGAAACACCATATATTTT. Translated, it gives CASSPDRYSGNTIYF.

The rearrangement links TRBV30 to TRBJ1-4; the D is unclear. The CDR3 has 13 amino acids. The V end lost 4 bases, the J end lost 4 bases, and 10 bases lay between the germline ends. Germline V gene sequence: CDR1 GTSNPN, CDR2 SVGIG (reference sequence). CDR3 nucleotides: TGTGCCTGGAACCGGGTGAATAATGAAAAACTGTTTTTT. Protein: CAWNRVNNEKLFF. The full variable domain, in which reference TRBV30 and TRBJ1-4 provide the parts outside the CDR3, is SQTIHQWPATLVQPVGSPLSLECTVEGTSNPNLYWYRQAAGRGLQLLFYSVGIGQISSEVPQNLSASRPQDRQFILSSKKLLLSDSGFYLCAWNRVNNEKLFFGSGTQLSVL.

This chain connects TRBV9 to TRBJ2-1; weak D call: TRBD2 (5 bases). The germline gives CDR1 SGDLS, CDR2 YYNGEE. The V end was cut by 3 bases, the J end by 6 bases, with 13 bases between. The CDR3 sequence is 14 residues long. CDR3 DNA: TGTGCCAGCAGCGACTTCGGGCTAGCCAATGAGCAGTTCTTC. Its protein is CASSDFGLANEQFF.

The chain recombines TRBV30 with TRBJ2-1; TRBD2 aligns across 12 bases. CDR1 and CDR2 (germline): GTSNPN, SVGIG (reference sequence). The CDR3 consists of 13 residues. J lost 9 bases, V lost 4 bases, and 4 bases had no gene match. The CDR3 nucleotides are TGTGCCTGGAACCTAGCGGGGGGGGGTGAGCAGTTCTTC. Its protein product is CAWNLAGGGEQFF.

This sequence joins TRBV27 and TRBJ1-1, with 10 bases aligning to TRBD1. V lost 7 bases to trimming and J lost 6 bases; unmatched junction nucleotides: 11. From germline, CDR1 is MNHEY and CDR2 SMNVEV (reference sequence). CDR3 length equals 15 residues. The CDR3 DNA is TGTGCCAGCACTGACAGGGGGCGCGGGGACCCTGAAGCTTTCTTT. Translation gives CASTDRGRGDPEAFF.

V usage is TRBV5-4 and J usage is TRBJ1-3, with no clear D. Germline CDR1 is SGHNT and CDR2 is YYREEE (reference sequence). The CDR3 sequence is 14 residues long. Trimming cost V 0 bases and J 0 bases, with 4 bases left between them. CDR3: CASSLELSGNTIYF. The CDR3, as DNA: TGTGCCAGCAGCTTGGAACTCTCTGGAAACACCATATATTTT.

CDR3 sequence: CASDKSWGEIYEQYF. The CDR3 DNA reads TGCGCCAGCGACAAATCGTGGGGCGAAATTTACGAGCAGTACTTC. The chain employs TRBV5-1 and TRBJ2-7, with D possibly being TRBD1 (5 bases). The CDR3 extends over 15 amino acids. Germline CDR1 SGHRS, CDR2 YFSETQ. V lost 7 bases to trimming and J lost 4 bases, with 21 bases between them.

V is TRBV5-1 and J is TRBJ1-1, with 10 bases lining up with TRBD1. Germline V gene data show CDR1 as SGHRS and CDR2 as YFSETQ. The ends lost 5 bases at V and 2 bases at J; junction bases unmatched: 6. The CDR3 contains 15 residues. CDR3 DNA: TGCGCCAGCAGTCGGACAGGGGGTCATAACACTGAAGCTTTCTTT. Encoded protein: CASSRTGGHNTEAFF.

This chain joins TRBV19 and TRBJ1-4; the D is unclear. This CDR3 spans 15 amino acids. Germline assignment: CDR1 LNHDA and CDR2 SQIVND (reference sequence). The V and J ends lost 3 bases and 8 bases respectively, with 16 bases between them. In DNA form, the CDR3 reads TGTGCCAGTAGTATCATGGGCAGAGGGCAAGAAAAACTGTTTTTT. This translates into CASSIMGRGQEKLFF.

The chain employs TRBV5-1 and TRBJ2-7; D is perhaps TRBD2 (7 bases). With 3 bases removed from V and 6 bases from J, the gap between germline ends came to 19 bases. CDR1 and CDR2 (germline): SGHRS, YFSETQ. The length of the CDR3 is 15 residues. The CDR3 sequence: CASSSEGGSYGEQYF. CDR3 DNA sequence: TGCGCCAGCAGCTCCGAGGGGGGGAGTTACGGCGAGCAGTACTTC.

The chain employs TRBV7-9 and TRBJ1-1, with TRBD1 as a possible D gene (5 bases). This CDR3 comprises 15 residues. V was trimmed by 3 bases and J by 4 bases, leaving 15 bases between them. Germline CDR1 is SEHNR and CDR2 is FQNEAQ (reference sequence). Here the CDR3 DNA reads TGTGCCAGCAGCTTGTCCCGGGGGACTTTCACTGAAGCTTTCTTT. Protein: CASSLSRGTFTEAFF.

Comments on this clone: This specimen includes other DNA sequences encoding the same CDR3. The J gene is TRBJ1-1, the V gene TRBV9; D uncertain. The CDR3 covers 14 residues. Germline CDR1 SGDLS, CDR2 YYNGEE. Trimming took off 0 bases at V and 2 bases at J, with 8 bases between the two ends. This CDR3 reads CASSVGGPNTEAFF. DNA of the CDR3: TGTGCCAGCAGCGTAGGTGGCCCAAACACTGAAGCTTTCTTT.

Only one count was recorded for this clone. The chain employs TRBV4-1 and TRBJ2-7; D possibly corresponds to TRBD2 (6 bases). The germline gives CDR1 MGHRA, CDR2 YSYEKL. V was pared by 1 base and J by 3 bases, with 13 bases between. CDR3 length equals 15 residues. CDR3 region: CASSQGWRGGYEQYF. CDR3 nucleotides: TGCGCCAGCAGCCAAGGATGGCGGGGTGGCTACGAGCAGTACTTC.